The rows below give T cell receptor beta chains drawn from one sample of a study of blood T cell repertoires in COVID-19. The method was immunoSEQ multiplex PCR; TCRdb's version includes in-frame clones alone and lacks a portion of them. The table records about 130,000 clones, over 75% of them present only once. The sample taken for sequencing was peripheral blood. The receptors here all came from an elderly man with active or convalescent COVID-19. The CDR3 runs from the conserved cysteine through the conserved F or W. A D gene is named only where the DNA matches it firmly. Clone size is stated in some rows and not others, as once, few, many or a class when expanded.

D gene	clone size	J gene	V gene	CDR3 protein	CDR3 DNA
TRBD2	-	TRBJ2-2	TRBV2	CASSPTSGGTGELFF	TGTGCCAGCAGCCCGACTAGCGGAGGCACCGGGGAGCTGTTTTTT
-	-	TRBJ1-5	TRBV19	CASSSGQTRNQPQHF	TGTGCCAGTAGCTCCGGACAGACTCGCAATCAGCCCCAGCATTTT
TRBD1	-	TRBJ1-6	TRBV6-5	CASSYGTGVSALHF	TGTGCCAGCAGTTACGGGACAGGGGTCTCGGCCCTCCACTTT
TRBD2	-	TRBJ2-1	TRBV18	CASSRTSGSYNEQFF	TGTGCCAGCTCCCGGACTAGCGGGAGTTACAATGAGCAGTTCTTC
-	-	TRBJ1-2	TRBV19	CASSIQGSPRGYTF	TGTGCCAGTAGTATACAGGGGTCGCCTCGGGGCTACACCTTC
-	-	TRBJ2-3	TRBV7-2	CASSLGRGAGEDTQYF	TGTGCCAGCAGCCTGGGTAGGGGGGCGGGAGAAGATACGCAGTATTTT
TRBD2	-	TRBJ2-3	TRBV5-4	CASSYRLAGHSTDTQYF	TGTGCCAGCAGCTACCGTCTAGCGGGGCATAGCACAGATACGCAGTATTTT
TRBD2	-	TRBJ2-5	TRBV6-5	CASRPASGRGETQYF	TGTGCCAGCAGGCCAGCTAGCGGGAGGGGAGAGACCCAGTACTTC
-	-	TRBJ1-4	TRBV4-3	CASSQSGGGKWNEKLFF	TGCGCCAGCAGCCAAAGTGGCGGGGGAAAGTGGAATGAAAAACTGTTTTTT
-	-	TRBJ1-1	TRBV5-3	CARSLECEMNTEAFF	TGTGCCAGAAGCTTGGAGTGCGAAATGAACACTGAAGCTTTCTTT
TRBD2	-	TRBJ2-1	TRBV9	CASSVAPQTSDNEQFF	TGTGCCAGCAGCGTAGCTCCTCAGACTAGCGACAATGAGCAGTTCTTC
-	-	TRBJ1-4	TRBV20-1	CSASQGGANEKLFF	TGCAGTGCTAGTCAAGGCGGGGCTAATGAAAAACTGTTTTTT
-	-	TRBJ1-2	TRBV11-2	CASSTREIYGYTF	TGTGCCAGCAGCACCAGGGAAATCTATGGCTACACCTTC
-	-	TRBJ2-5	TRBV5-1	CASSFRKETQYF	TGCGCCAGCAGCTTCAGGAAAGAGACCCAGTACTTC
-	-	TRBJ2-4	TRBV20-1	CSASGQQRNIQYF	TGCAGTGCTAGTGGGCAGCAGAGGAACATTCAGTACTTC
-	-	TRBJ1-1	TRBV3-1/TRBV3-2	CASSPDHQGNTEAFF	TGTGCCAGCAGCCCAGATCATCAGGGGAACACTGAAGCTTTCTTT
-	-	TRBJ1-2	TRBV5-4	CASSFSGNYGYTF	TGTGCCAGCAGCTTTTCAGGGAACTATGGCTACACCTTC
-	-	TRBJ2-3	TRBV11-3	CASSRDLYTDTQYF	TGTGCCAGCAGCCGGGACTTATACACAGATACGCAGTATTTT
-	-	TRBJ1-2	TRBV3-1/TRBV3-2	CASSQANPGTYGYTF	TGTGCCAGCAGCCAAGCGAACCCAGGGACTTATGGCTACACCTTC
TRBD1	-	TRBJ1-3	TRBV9	CASSPRTGATGDTIYF	TGTGCCAGCAGCCCCCGGACAGGGGCCACTGGGGACACCATATATTTT
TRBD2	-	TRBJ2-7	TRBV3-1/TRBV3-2	CASSQEGTSGTTYEQYF	TGTGCCAGCAGCCAAGAGGGGACTAGCGGGACTACCTACGAGCAGTACTTC
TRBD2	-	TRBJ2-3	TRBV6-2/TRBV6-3	CASSWVASGGAFEDTQYF	TGTGCCAGCAGTTGGGTCGCTAGCGGGGGGGCATTCGAGGATACGCAGTATTTT
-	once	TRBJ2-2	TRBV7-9	CASSLRQATNTGELFF	TGTGCCAGCAGCTTAAGGCAGGCGACGAACACCGGGGAGCTGTTTTTT
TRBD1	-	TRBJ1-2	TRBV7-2	CASSLGGTGIYGYTF	TGTGCCAGCAGCTTAGGAGGGACAGGTATCTATGGCTACACCTTC
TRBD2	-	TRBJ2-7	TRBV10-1	CARLAGRSSYEQYF	TGCGCCAGATTAGCGGGACGATCCTCCTACGAGCAGTACTTC
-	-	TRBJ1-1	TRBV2	CASTFVTGENTEAFF	TGTGCCAGCACCTTCGTGACGGGGGAGAACACTGAAGCTTTCTTT
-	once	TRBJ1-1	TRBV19	CASSRRVGANMLRTEAFF	TGTGCCAGTAGTCGGCGGGTCGGTGCGAATATGTTGAGAACTGAAGCTTTCTTT
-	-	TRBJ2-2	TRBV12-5	CASGLLTGELFF	TGTGCTAGTGGTTTGCTCACCGGGGAGCTGTTTTTT
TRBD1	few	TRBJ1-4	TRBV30	CAASRGLEKLFF	TGTGCCGCCTCCAGGGGGCTTGAAAAACTGTTTTTT
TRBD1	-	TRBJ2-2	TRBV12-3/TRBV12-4	CASSTGAGELFF	TGTGCCAGCAGTACAGGGGCCGGGGAGCTGTTTTTT
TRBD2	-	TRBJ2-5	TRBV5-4	CASSLSSGGNQETQYF	TGTGCCAGCAGCTTGTCGAGCGGGGGGAACCAAGAGACCCAGTACTTC
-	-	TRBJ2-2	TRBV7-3	CASSFLAGELFF	TGTGCCAGCAGCTTTCTAGCCGGGGAGCTGTTTTTT
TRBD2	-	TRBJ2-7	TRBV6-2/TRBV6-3	CASSYSPGLAYSYEQYF	TGTGCCAGCAGTTATTCCCCGGGACTAGCGTACTCCTACGAGCAGTACTTC
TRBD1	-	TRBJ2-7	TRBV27	CATDRGSSYEQYF	TGTGCCACGGACAGGGGAAGCTCCTACGAGCAGTACTTC
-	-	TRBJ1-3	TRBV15	CATSRDPSRSGNTIYF	TGTGCCACCAGCAGAGATCCGTCCAGATCTGGAAACACCATATATTTT
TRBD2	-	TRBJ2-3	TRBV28	CASPPTGLAGVYTQYF	TGTGCCAGCCCACCTACAGGACTAGCGGGTGTTTATACGCAGTATTTT
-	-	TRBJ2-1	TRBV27	CASSRNTGFDEQFF	TGTGCCAGCAGTCGAAATACAGGGTTCGATGAGCAGTTCTTC
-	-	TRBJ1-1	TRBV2	CASRYTGTEAFF	TGTGCCAGCAGGTATACAGGGACTGAAGCTTTCTTT
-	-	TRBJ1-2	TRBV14	CASSQTGPYGYTF	TGTGCCAGCAGCCAAACAGGGCCCTATGGCTACACCTTC
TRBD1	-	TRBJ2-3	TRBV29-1	CSVVTGTGSTDTQYF	TGCAGCGTTGTAACCGGGACAGGGAGCACAGATACGCAGTATTTT
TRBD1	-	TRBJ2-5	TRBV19	CASGATGDRETQYF	TGTGCCAGTGGGGCTACAGGGGATAGGGAGACCCAGTACTTC
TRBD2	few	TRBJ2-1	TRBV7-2	CASSSMRGNNEQFF	TGTGCCAGCAGCTCGATGCGGGGGAACAATGAGCAGTTCTTC
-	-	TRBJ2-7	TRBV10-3	CAISPTPYEQYF	TGTGCCATCAGCCCCACTCCCTACGAGCAGTACTTC
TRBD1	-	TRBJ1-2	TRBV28	CASSKTGTGSYTF	TGTGCCAGCAGCAAAACCGGGACAGGATCCTACACCTTC